This T cell receptor (beta chain) was sequenced in a study of T cells in Graves' hyperthyroidism and ophthalmopathy. About the study: Staff took peripheral blood when the initial diagnosis was made, before any treatment began.

RNA transcripts provided the source from which TCR beta CDR3 regions were amplified. An initial round of RT-PCR targeting the TCR CDR3 relied on the HTBI primer set. MiXCR was run by TCRdb on the multiplex PCR reads, yielding one entry per CDR3 protein. The table has around 420,000 distinct CDR3 sequences, roughly 14% seen once. This clonotype was picked up many times. For Graves' hyperthyroidism to be stable, ophthalmopathy could not progress within 18 months. Between the trimmed V and J ends, which lost 3 bases and 6 bases, there was a span of 8 bases. This CDR3 has 12 residues. Per the germline V gene, CDR1 is ENHRY and CDR2 is SYGVKD.

The V and J genes are TRBV10-3 and TRBJ1-2, with D unclear. Sequenced sample: blood. This TCR derives from a woman aged 18-30 years with Graves' hyperthyroidism. The CDR3 region is CAISEGLDGYTF. CDR3 DNA: TGTGCCATCAGTGAAGGACTGGATGGCTACACCTTC.